This T cell receptor (beta chain) was found in a study of T cells after yellow fever vaccination. In this sample, this clonotype turned up once. Its antigen is not identified. At one boundary the junction diverges from the germline segment, which might be a read error. A process of 5'RACE template switching, which added a universal primer site and UMIs, was used to make TCR cDNA. TCRdb re-called the 5' RACE reads with MiXCR, one entry per CDR3 protein. The sample has approximately 550,000 distinct CDR3 sequences; roughly 14% are singletons. Germline values: CDR1 SGHTA, CDR2 FQGNSA. This CDR3 contains 15 residues. Whole-study results and caveats: At 95% to 97% for CD4 and about 91% for CD8, most primary-vaccination clones showed up again after the booster. A limited proportion of clonotypes was detected within both the CD4 and CD8 compartments.

The TCR sequence derives from a man under 40 who received the YFV17D yellow fever vaccine. This sample comprised PBMCs, obtained on the day of the yellow fever booster vaccination. This chain uses TRBV7-2 with TRBJ2-3; D not resolved. The CDR3 protein is CASSLGGIGTDTQNF. CDR3 coding DNA: TGTGCCAGCAGCTTAGGGGGAATTGGTACAGATACGCAGAATTTT.